This T cell receptor (beta chain) was obtained from a study of T cell responses to AZD1222 COVID-19 vaccine. Study results and caveats: Most donors were white British, females outnumbered males, and clonal diversity was possibly underestimated.

This clone occurred a few times. Its antigen remains unidentified. Repertoires were generated with immunoSEQ multiplex PCR, while TCRdb's copy carries only in-frame clones and drops some. This table has just over 150,000 clones, more than 85% appearing once. V was cut by 4 bases and J by 6 bases, with 22 bases left in between. From germline, CDR1 is SGHAT and CDR2 FQNNGV. The CDR3 spans 16 residues. The source was peripheral blood, collected after recovery from COVID-19. The chain links TRBV11-2 to TRBJ2-7; tentatively, D is TRBD1 (8 bases). This receptor was taken from an adult who had recovered from COVID-19. CDR3 loop: CASSSTRTGRVGEQYF. The CDR3 DNA sequence: TGTGCCAGCAGCTCCACCAGGACAGGGAGGGTGGGCGAGCAGTACTTC. Filled out from reference TRBV11-2 and TRBJ2-7, the complete variable domain reads EAGVAQSPRYKIIEKRQSVAFWCNPISGHATLYWYQQILGQGPKLLIQFQNNGVVDDSQLPKDRFSAERLKGVDSTLKIQPAKLEDSAVYLCASSSTRTGRVGEQYFGPGTRLTVT.